This T cell receptor (beta chain) was documented in a study of blood T cell repertoires in COVID-19. Germline V gives CDR1 KGHDR, CDR2 SFDVKD. The J segment lost 4 bases and the V segment lost 12 bases, leaving 8 bases of the junction unmatched. CDR3 length: 13 residues. Generated by immunoSEQ multiplex PCR, the TCRdb table keeps only in-frame clones and is missing some. The table has 97,000 or so clones, more than 85% seen once. The receptor was derived from a man between 18 and 29 years old with acute or convalescent COVID-19. Sequences were obtained from peripheral blood. The V call is TRBV24-1, the J call TRBJ2-7; 10 nucleotides line up with TRBD1. CDR3 protein: CAERDRGKYEQYF. CDR3 nucleotides: TGTGCCGAAAGGGACAGGGGAAAATACGAGCAGTACTTC.